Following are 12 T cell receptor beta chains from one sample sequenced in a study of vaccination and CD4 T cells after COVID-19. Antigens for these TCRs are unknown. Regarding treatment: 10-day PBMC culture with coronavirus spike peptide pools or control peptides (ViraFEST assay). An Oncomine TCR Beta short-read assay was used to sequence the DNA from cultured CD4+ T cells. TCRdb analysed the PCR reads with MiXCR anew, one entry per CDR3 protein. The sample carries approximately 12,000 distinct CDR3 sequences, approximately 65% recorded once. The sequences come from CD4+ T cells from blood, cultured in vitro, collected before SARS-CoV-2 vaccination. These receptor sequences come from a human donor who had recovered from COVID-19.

Written as DNA, the CDR3 is TGTGCCAGCAGCTTCCGACTAGCGGGGGGTGTGGAGCAGTTCTTC. Protein: CASSFRLAGGVEQFF. V and J are TRBV11-1 and TRBJ2-1, with TRBD2 matching over 13 bases. The junction had 6 bases not matched to a gene; V was cut back by 3 bases and J by 10 bases. The germline CDR1 and CDR2 sequences are SGHAT and FQDESV (reference sequence). This CDR3 has 15 residues.

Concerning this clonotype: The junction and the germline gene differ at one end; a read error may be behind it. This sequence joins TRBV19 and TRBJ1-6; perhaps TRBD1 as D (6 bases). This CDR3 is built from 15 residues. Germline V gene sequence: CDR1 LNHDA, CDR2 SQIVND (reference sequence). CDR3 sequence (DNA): TGTGCCAGTAGTATAGGGACAGTGAATAATTCACCCCCCCACTTT. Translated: CASSIGTVNNSPPHF.

CDR3 amino acids: CASSYSGGLNTEAFF. CDR3 coding DNA: TGTGCCAGCAGTTACTCCGGGGGGCTGAACACTGAAGCTTTCTTT. This chain connects TRBV6-5 to TRBJ1-1, with D perhaps TRBD1 (6 bases). V lost 0 bases, J lost 0 bases, and 8 bases lay in between. Germline loops: CDR1 MNHEY, CDR2 SVGAGI. CDR3 length equals 15 residues.

CDR3 in amino acids: CSASTSGRSYEQYF. CDR3 DNA: TGCAGTGCTTCGACTAGCGGGCGCTCCTACGAGCAGTACTTC. The chain has TRBV20-1 and TRBJ2-7; 10 bases are shared with TRBD2. The junction had 4 bases not matched to a gene; V was cut back by 5 bases and J by 0 bases. CDR3 length: 14 amino acids. Germline V gene lookup returns CDR1 DFQATT and CDR2 SNEGSKA (reference sequence).

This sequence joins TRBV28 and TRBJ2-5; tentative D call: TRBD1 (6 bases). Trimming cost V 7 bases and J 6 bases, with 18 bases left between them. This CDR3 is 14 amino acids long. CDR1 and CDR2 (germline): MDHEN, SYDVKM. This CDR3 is CASKSGWGRKTQYF. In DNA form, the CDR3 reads TGTGCCAGCAAGAGTGGCTGGGGGCGGAAGACCCAGTACTTC.

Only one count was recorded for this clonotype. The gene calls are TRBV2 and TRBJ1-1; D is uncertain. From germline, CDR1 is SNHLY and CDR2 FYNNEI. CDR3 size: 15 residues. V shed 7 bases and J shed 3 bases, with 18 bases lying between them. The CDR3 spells CASNRDGAGDTEAFF. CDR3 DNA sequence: TGTGCCAGCAATCGAGACGGTGCTGGGGACACTGAAGCTTTCTTT.

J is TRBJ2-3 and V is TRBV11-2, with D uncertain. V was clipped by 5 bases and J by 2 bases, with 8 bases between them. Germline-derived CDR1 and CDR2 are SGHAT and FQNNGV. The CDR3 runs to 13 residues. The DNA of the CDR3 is TGTGCCAGCAGCCCTCGACCCACAGATACGCAGTATTTT. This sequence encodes CASSPRPTDTQYF.

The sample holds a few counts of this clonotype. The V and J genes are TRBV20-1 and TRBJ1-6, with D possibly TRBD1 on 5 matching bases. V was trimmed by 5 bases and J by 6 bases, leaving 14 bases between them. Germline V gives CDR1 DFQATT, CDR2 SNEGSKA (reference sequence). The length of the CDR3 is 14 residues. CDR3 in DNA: TGCAGTGCTCCTACCGGGACTGGTAATTCACCCCTCCACTTT. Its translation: CSAPTGTGNSPLHF.

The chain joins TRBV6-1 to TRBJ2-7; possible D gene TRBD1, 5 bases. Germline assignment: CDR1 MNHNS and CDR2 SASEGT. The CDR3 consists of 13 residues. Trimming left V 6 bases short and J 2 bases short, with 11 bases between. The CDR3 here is CASRARVTYEQYF. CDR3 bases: TGTGCCAGCAGGGCCAGGGTTACCTACGAGCAGTACTTC.

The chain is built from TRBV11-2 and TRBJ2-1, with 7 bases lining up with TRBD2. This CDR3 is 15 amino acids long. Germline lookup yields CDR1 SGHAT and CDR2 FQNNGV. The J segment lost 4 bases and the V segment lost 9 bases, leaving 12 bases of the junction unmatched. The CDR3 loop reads CASNPRPSGYNEQFF. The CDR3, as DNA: TGTGCCAGTAATCCCCGCCCTAGCGGATACAATGAGCAGTTCTTC.

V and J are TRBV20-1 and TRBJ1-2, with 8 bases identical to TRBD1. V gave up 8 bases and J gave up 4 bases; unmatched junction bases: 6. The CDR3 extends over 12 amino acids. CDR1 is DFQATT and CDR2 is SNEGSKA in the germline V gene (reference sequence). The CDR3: CSWTGRSYGYTF. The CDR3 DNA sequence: TGCAGTTGGACAGGGCGAAGCTATGGCTACACCTTC.

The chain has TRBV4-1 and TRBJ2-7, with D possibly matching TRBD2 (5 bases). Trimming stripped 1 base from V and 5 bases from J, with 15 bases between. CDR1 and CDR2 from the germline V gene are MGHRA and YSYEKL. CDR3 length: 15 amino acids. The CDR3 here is CASSQAPGSFHEQYF. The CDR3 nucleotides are TGCGCCAGCAGCCAAGCCCCGGGGTCTTTTCACGAGCAGTACTTC.